Presented here are 15 T cell receptor beta chains from one specimen sequenced in a study of naive CD8 T cells in extremely preterm neonates. Study observations and caveats: Relative to older groups, preterm infants had shorter, less trimmed CDR3s with fewer N additions.

Samples were taken at extremely preterm deliveries at about 23-27 weeks of gestation. Some clones are missing from TCRdb's copy, which holds only in-frame ones; the method was immunoSEQ multiplex PCR. The sample shows 20,000 to 30,000 clones, about 91% of them seen only once. These receptors have no known antigen. Sequenced input: naive CD8+ T cells from cord blood. The source is a boy who was born preterm.

The rearrangement joins TRBV21-1 to TRBJ1-1; the D call in the table, TRBD1, was not verified against the DNA. TRBV21-1 is a pseudogene. The CDR3 is 13 amino acids. The CDR3 sequence is CASSADRGKVAFF. CDR3 nucleotides: TGTGCCAGCAGCGCCGACAGGGGCAAGGTAGCTTTCTTT.

The J gene is TRBJ2-5, the V gene TRBV30; weak D call: TRBD1 (6 bases). Germline V gives CDR1 GTSNPN, CDR2 SVGIG (reference sequence). V dropped 3 bases and J dropped 5 bases, with 10 bases sitting between them. The CDR3 length is 12 residues. The CDR3 protein is CAWSETGETQYF. The DNA of the CDR3 is TGTGCCTGGAGCGAAACAGGGGAGACCCAGTACTTC.

V gene TRBV6-5 combines with J gene TRBJ2-3; D is ambiguous. The CDR3 is 14 amino acids. From germline, CDR1 is MNHEY and CDR2 SVGAGI. The V end lost 0 bases, the J end lost 0 bases, and 4 bases lay between the germline ends. CDR3: CASSYSDSTDTQYF. CDR3 DNA sequence: TGTGCCAGCAGTTACTCAGACAGCACAGATACGCAGTATTTT.

This clone has only one observation. The V and J genes are TRBV27 and TRBJ2-2; D is unresolved. Trimming removed 1 base from V and 8 bases from J, with 2 bases in between. The CDR3 sequence is 11 residues long. The germline V gene encodes CDR1 MNHEY and CDR2 SMNVEV (reference sequence). In DNA, the CDR3 is TGTGCCAGCAGTTTATGGGGGGAGCTGTTTTTT. This gives the protein CASSLWGELFF.

The V and J genes are TRBV27 and TRBJ1-5; D ambiguous. Germline loops: CDR1 MNHEY, CDR2 SMNVEV (reference sequence). Trimming took off 2 bases at V and 0 bases at J, with 8 bases between the two ends. The CDR3 is made up of 15 amino acids. The CDR3 sequence is CASSLAGYSNQPQHF. The CDR3 DNA sequence: TGTGCCAGCAGTTTAGCAGGATATAGCAATCAGCCCCAGCATTTT.

V usage is TRBV27 and J usage is TRBJ1-2; 8 bases align to TRBD1. Unmatched junction bases numbered 4, after V lost 4 bases and J lost 3 bases. The length of the CDR3 is 14 residues. The germline V gene has CDR1 MNHEY and CDR2 SMNVEV (reference sequence). The CDR3 DNA sequence: TGTGCCAGCAGTTGGTCAGGGGGCGACTATGGCTACACCTTC. The encoded protein is CASSWSGGDYGYTF.

The V and J genes are TRBV9 and TRBJ2-7; no clear D gene. Between the trimmed V and J ends, which lost 3 bases and 0 bases, there was a span of 4 bases. There are 12 residues in the CDR3. The V gene's germline CDR1 is SGDLS and CDR2 YYNGEE. CDR3 nucleotides: TGTGCCAGCAGCGACAGCTCCTACGAGCAGTACTTC. As protein: CASSDSSYEQYF.

The V and J genes are TRBV7-2 and TRBJ2-7, with 12 bases aligning to TRBD2. The CDR3 consists of 16 residues. Germline V gives CDR1 SGHTA, CDR2 FQGNSA. The V and J ends lost 5 bases and 4 bases, in that order; junction bases with no gene match: 9. In DNA form, the CDR3 reads TGTGCCAGCAGCCCCTTCCCGACTAGCGGGGGATACGAGCAGTACTTC. Residues: CASSPFPTSGGYEQYF.

This chain connects TRBV4-2 to TRBJ2-1; D could derive from TRBD1 or TRBD2 (5 bases each). Trimming took off 1 base at V and 4 bases at J, with 14 bases between the two ends. Germline CDR1 is LGHNA and CDR2 is YNFKEQ. This CDR3 spans 16 amino acids. The DNA for the CDR3 is TGTGCCAGCAGCCAAGCGCCGGGACGATCATACAATGAGCAGTTCTTC. It codes for CASSQAPGRSYNEQFF.

The chain couples TRBV5-1 to TRBJ2-7; D is perhaps TRBD2 (6 bases). CDR3 size: 15 residues. The V gene's germline CDR1 is SGHRS and CDR2 YFSETQ. V was cut by 0 bases and J by 4 bases, with 14 bases left in between. CDR3 amino acids: CASSLGTSSAYEQYF. CDR3 in DNA: TGCGCCAGCAGCTTGGGGACCTCTAGCGCTTACGAGCAGTACTTC.

The chain joins TRBV4-2 to TRBJ2-1; 10 bases map to TRBD2. CDR3 length: 17 residues. V lost 2 bases and J lost 2; bases outside the gene matches: 6. Germline V gives CDR1 LGHNA, CDR2 YNFKEQ. CDR3 amino acids: CASSQHQSGGAYNEQFF. The DNA for the CDR3 is TGTGCCAGCAGCCAACATCAAAGCGGGGGGGCCTACAATGAGCAGTTCTTC.

This chain uses TRBV2 with TRBJ2-7; possible D gene TRBD2, 7 bases. Trimming took off 1 base at V and 3 bases at J, with 10 bases between the two ends. The CDR3 has 14 residues. The germline CDR1 and CDR2 sequences are SNHLY and FYNNEI. CDR3 amino acids: CASSEVGGDYEQYF. The CDR3 nucleotides are TGTGCCAGCAGTGAAGTAGGGGGGGACTACGAGCAGTACTTC.

CDR3 residues: CASSLGYGLTEAFF. In DNA form, the CDR3 reads TGTGCCAGCAGCTTAGGTTACGGCCTGACTGAAGCTTTCTTT. V gene TRBV11-3 combines with J gene TRBJ1-1, with no clear D. This CDR3 has 14 residues. V was clipped by 1 base and J by 5 bases, with 11 bases between them. Germline V CDR1 and CDR2: SGHNT, YENEEA.

V usage is TRBV9 and J usage is TRBJ2-1; TRBD2 matches 11 bases. Germline V gene sequence: CDR1 SGDLS, CDR2 YYNGEE. The CDR3 totals 15 residues. V lost 3 bases to trimming and J lost 6 bases; unmatched junction nucleotides: 5. The CDR3 loop is CASSGSGGAGNEQFF. CDR3 bases: TGTGCCAGCAGCGGTAGCGGGGGGGCCGGCAATGAGCAGTTCTTC.

This clone was picked up one time. The gene calls are TRBV2 and TRBJ2-3; 12 nucleotides match TRBD2. Losses at the gene ends were 2 bases for V and 5 bases for J; bases not matched to a gene: 11. The germline CDR1 and CDR2 sequences are SNHLY and FYNNEI. This CDR3 comprises 18 residues. The CDR3 loop reads CASSERASGGAWVDTQYF. The CDR3 region has the DNA TGTGCCAGCAGTGAAAGGGCTAGCGGGGGGGCCTGGGTAGATACGCAGTATTTT.